Sequencing of this T cell receptor (beta chain) was carried out in a study of blood T cell repertoires in COVID-19. Study context: PBMCs, B-cell-depleted T cells, or T cells were the source of the cDNA or gDNA that made up the material.

Clones were sequenced by immunoSEQ multiplex PCR, and TCRdb holds only the in-frame ones, with some missing. The table records 250,000 to 400,000 clones, 90% of them present only once. This TCR derives from a woman in her 30s with COVID-19, enrolled during active disease. The material sequenced was peripheral blood.

The CDR3 loop is CASSLAGQRREQYF. The CDR3 nucleotides are TGTGCCAGCAGCTTGGCCGGACAGAGGCGCGAGCAGTACTTC. The chain has TRBV5-5 and TRBJ2-7; possible D gene TRBD1, 6 bases. The germline V and J ends were trimmed by 0 bases and 6 bases, with 13 bases remaining between them. CDR1 and CDR2 from the germline V gene are SGHKS and YYEKEE (reference sequence). The CDR3 spans 14 residues. Variable domain in full (rest from reference TRBV5-5 and TRBJ2-7): DAGVTQSPTHLIKTRGQQVTLRCSPISGHKSVSWYQQVLGQGPQFIFQYYEKEERGRGNFPDRFSARQFPNYSSELNVNALLLGDSALYLCASSLAGQRREQYFGPGTRLTVT.